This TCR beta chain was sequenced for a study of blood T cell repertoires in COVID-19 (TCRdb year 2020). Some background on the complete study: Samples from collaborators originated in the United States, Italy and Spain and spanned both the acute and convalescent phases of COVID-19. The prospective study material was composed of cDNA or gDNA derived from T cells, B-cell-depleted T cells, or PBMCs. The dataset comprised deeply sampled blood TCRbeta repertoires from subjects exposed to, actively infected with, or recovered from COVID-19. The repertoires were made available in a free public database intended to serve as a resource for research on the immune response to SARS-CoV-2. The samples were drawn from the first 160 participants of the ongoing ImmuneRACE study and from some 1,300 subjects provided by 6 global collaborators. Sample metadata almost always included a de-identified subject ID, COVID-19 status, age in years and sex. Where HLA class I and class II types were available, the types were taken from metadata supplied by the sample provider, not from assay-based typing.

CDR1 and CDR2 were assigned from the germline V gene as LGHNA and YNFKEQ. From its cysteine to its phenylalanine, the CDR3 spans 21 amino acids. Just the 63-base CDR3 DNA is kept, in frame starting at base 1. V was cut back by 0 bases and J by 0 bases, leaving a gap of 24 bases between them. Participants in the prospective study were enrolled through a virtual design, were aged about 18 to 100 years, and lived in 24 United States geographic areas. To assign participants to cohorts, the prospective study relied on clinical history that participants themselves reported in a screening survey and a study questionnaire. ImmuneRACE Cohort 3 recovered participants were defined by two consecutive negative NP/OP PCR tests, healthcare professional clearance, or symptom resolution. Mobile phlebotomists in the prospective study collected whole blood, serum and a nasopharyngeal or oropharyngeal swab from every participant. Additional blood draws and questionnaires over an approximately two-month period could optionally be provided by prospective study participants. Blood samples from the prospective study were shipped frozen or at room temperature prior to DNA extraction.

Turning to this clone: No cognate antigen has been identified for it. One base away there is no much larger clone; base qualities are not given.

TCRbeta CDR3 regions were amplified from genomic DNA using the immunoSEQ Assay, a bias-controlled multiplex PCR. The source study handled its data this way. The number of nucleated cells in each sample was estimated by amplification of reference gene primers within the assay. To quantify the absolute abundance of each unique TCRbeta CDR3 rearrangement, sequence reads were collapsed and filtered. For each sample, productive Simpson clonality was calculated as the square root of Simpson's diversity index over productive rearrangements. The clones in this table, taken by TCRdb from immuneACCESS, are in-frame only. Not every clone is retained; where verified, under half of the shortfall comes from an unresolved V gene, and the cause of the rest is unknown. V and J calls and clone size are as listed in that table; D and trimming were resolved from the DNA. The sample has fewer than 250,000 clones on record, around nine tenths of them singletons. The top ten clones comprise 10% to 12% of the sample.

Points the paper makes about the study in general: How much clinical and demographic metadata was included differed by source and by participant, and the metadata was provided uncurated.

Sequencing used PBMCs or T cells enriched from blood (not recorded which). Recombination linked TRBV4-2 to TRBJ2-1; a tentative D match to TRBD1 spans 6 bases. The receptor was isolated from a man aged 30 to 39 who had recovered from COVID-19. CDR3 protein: CASSQDLTGLFSTSSYNEQFF. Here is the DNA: TGTGCCAGCAGCCAAGATCTGACAGGCCTCTTCTCCACAAGCTCCTACAATGAGCAGTTCTTC.